Included here is one T cell receptor (beta chain) sequence, with context. Its antigen has not been determined. The sample holds no much larger clone one base away, and base qualities are not on file. The cohort comprised some 700 healthy bone marrow donors. At the time of sampling, all cohort members were nominally healthy, though unrecorded immune exposures were likely present. The donor tested CMV seropositive, placing the donor among the 289 seropositive members of the cohort. A peripheral blood sample was provided by each donor, and peripheral blood mononuclear cells were used for TCR beta sequencing. The Qiagen DNeasy Blood Extraction Kit was used to extract genomic DNA from the blood cell samples. This sample is drawn from a study of cytomegalovirus exposure and HLA in healthy donors (dated by TCRdb to between 2016 and 2019). Context from the whole study: According to an earlier analysis of 587 of the donors, 200 million or so T cells yielded approximately 120 million unique TCR beta sequences and more than 250 Gb of sequence data. Roughly 310 gigabases of sequencing data and approximately 84 million unique TCR sequences were included in an early release covering 550 to 800 HLA-typed donors. Among the roughly 380 genotyped donors, more than 70% belonged to the genetic ancestry cluster associated with self-reported Caucasian donors. The study was designed to test whether signatures of past pathogen exposure could be identified by cataloging public T cell receptors. The study used immunosequencing to profile the T cell repertoires of about 670 subjects and linked those repertoires to cytomegalovirus serostatus. Along with the roughly 710-subject first cohort, a separate validation cohort of over a hundred different subjects was used. High-throughput TCR immunosequencing, statistical association of individual TCRs with disease status, and machine learning were combined to predict cytomegalovirus infection status. To study patterns of TCR occurrence, a later analysis re-analyzed previously published TCR beta repertoires from 600 to 750 donors and added high-resolution HLA genotyping. Rather than using new phenotypic data, the later analysis identified candidate immune exposures from TCR beta sequences and from how often those sequences occurred across donors. An earlier analysis of around 580 of the donors used high-throughput TCR beta sequencing to judge whether each TCR beta V gene segment behaved as functional or pseudogenic. Alongside the repertoire data, information on donor age, sex, ethnicity and CMV serostatus was compiled. In a later genetic analysis, genome-wide SNP genotypes for about three fifths of the 666 donors were used, and that subset was treated as a discovery cohort. All discovery cohort repertoires had been generated on a single sequencing platform. HLA typing included class I and class II loci at four-digit resolution. Typing coverage varied by locus: about 620-640 donors for A, B, C, DRB1 and DQB1; roughly 510 for DQA1; more than 600 for DPA1; approximately 450 for DPB1. A handful of DR-DQ haplotypes were treated as single units for association and clustering because of strong linkage in the cohort. Across approximately 400 genotyped donors of the cohort, an average of 235,054 unique TCR beta nucleotide sequences per donor were sequenced, and 15% to 20% of those sequences were non-productive.

General findings and caveats noted by the study authors: In a later genetic analysis, fewer N-insertions in productive TCRs were reported among donors in an Asian-associated ancestry cluster than the roughly 640-donor mean. The authors suggested that the approach could potentially be extended to other disease states and immunological phenotypes. The cohort was sequenced for TCR beta chains only, and without alpha or paired-chain data the features that could be detected were limited. A few of the identified cytomegalovirus-associated TCR beta chains were confirmed in vitro to be specific for cytomegalovirus antigens. The sequencing pipeline was judged likely to have produced a cluster of highly shared sequence variants as a technical artifact. Correlated functional status among segregating V segments might reflect linkage disequilibrium, but an unknown experimental factor could not be ruled out. A further reported finding was that TCR beta sequences accurately predicted the HLA-A and HLA-B alleles for most subjects in the first cohort. The presence/absence analyses assumed that sequencing depth was roughly uniform across donors, and that assumption may not be true. In both the original and validation cohorts, the classifier was reported to diagnose cytomegalovirus status with high specificity and sensitivity. Some IMGT-functional V segments, including TRBV6-2 and TRBV6-3, could not be distinguished by the 87-base-pair reads and were therefore excluded. The study gave a list of 150 to 200 TCR beta chains associated with cytomegalovirus. Assigning TCR associations to individual alleles was difficult when HLA alleles, especially DR and DQ, strongly co-occurred. In a later analysis, several top co-occurrence clusters were reported to appear linked to parvovirus B19, influenza, CMV and Epstein-Barr virus. In a later analysis, around 17,000 TCR beta sequences were associated with specific HLA alleles at a false discovery rate of 0.05. In a later analysis, most CMV-associated TCR beta chains were found to appear HLA-restricted, with HLA associations seemingly driven largely by CMV exposure. The earlier analysis of some 540 of the donors excluded approximately 15 rarely observed V segments, including chromosome 9 orphons, because counts were too low. An earlier analysis of approximately 590 of the donors showed that most TCR beta V segments appeared in productive rearrangements either about 87% or about 30% of the time, which broadly matched IMGT annotations. An association between a missense DCLRE1C variant and V-gene and J-gene trimming of TCR beta chains was found in a later genetic analysis and replicated in an independent cohort. In a later analysis, HLA-associated TCR beta chains showed more clonal expansion and lower generation probabilities than non-associated chains that were equally common. A later analysis found that TCR association rates varied across HLA loci, with DRB1 alleles showing the most associated TCRs and HLA-C alleles the fewest. For the cohort, immune exposure information was limited to CMV serostatus. Because HLA typing was missing for some donors at each locus, association tests included only the typed subset. Across donors, most TCR sequences were observed very rarely, whereas some public TCRs were present in many individuals.

Compared with germline, V lacks 2 bases and J lacks 8 bases; bases without a gene match: 8. Via the germline V gene, CDR1 is SGHTA and CDR2 FQGTGA. Measured from the cysteine to the phenylalanine, the CDR3 is 15 residues long. The only DNA kept is the CDR3, 45 bases in frame from the first base. Libraries were made using the immunoSEQ multiplex PCR assay. For the multiplex PCR, a mixture combining 60 forward primers for TCR Vbeta segments and 13 reverse primers for TCR Jbeta segments was used. A multiplex PCR assay on genomic DNA amplified the CDR3 region of rearranged TCR beta genes. Amplified TCR beta libraries were sequenced as 87-base-pair reads on the Illumina HiSeq System. Processing in the source paper ran as follows. In a later analysis, some 80 million unique TCR beta chains were counted across the 500 to 850 repertoires, and roughly 11 million of these chains were shared by at least two donors. A nearest-neighbor algorithm error-corrected the raw reads and collapsed the reads into unique sequences, merging closely related sequences to remove PCR and sequencing errors. To assign V, D and J gene segments, CDR3 sequences were aligned to IMGT reference sequences. For a sequence to be retained, a match of at least six nucleotides was required to both a V gene segment and a J gene segment. A rearrangement counted as productive if the CDR3 had no stop codons and remained in frame with V and J, and every other rearrangement counted as non-productive. Following IMGT convention, CDR3 was defined as the stretch from the second conserved V-encoded cysteine up to the conserved J-encoded phenylalanine. In an earlier analysis of some 550 of the donors, sequences lacking an unambiguous match to a single V gene segment were excluded. An earlier analysis of some 500 of the donors classified V segments as functional when productive rearrangements were above 56.7% and as segregating when the standard deviation between donors was above 5%. To diagnose cytomegalovirus status from the catalog of TCR beta chain sequences, a statistical classification framework was built. V and J gene assignment, in a later analysis, came from comparing TCR nucleotide sequences with IMGT/GENE-DB human TR gene sequences. A later analysis assigned CDR3 sequences and most-parsimonious VDJ recombination scenarios with the TCRdist pipeline. In a later analysis, each TCR beta chain was defined by its CDR3 amino acid sequence together with its V-gene family, and reads without a unique V-gene family were excluded. To address suspected cross-contamination and a sequencing artifact, a later analysis removed around 600 highly shared, low-generation-probability nucleotide sequences. A later analysis calculated a clonal expansion index for each public chain from normalized within-repertoire ranks of inferred template counts. A later analysis computed generation probabilities with a VDJ recombination model fitted to out-of-frame rearrangements, and checked the results against IGoR. Hypergeometric tests were used in a later analysis to score TCR-TCR, TCR-HLA and TCR-CMV co-occurrence, with a repertoire-size bias correction applied to the TCR pairs. To estimate false discovery rates, a later analysis permuted the HLA or CMV assignments 20 times. In a later analysis, co-occurring TCRs were grouped with DBSCAN, and TCRdist sequence similarity was added when clustering was performed within HLA-allele-positive subsets. Co-occurrence clustering excluded repertoires with fewer than 30,000 or more than 120,000 public chains, plus five with anomalous nucleotide sharing. TCRdb provides this immuneACCESS table in a form limited to in-frame rearrangements. Some clones are lacking; in checked studies, under half of them reflect an unresolved V gene, and why the rest are absent is not known. The V and J calls and the clone size are those of that table, but D and trimming were determined from the DNA. For this sample there are over 90,000 clones; 65% to 75% appear just once. The ten largest account for approximately 3.2% of the sample.

The sequence links TRBV7-3 to TRBJ1-2; 10 of the junction bases match TRBD1. The source of this sequence is a female donor in good health and CMV-seropositive. The source material was PBMCs. DNA sequence: TGTGCCAGCAGCTTAGGGACCGGGACAGGGGAAGGCTACACCTTC. Translation gives CASSLGTGTGEGYTF.